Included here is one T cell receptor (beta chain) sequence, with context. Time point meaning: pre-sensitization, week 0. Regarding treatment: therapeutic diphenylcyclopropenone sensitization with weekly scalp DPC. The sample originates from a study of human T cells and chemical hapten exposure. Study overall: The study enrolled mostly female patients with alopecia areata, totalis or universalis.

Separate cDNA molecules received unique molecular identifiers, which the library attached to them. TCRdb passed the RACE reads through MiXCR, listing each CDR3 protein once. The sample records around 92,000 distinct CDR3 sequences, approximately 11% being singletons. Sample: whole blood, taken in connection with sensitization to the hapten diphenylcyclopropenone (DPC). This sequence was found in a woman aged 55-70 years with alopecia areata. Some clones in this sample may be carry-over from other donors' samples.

CDR3: CASSLSRENYEQYF. CDR3 DNA: TGTGCCAGCAGCCTGAGCAGGGAGAACTACGAGCAGTACTTC. J is TRBJ2-7 and V is TRBV7-9; D is tentatively TRBD1 or TRBD2 (5 bases each). Looked up from germline, CDR1 is SEHNR and CDR2 is FQNEAQ (reference sequence). There are 14 residues in the CDR3. V was trimmed by 5 bases and J by 3 bases, leaving 14 bases between them.